This TCR beta chain originates from a study of blood T cell repertoires in COVID-19. Study summary: Samples taken during acute and convalescent COVID-19 were collected in the United States, Italy and Spain.

V lost 5 bases to trimming and J lost 5 bases, with 21 bases between them. CDR1 SGHTA and CDR2 FQGNSA come from the germline V gene. The CDR3 length is 16 residues. Here immunoSEQ multiplex PCR was the method, and the copy in TCRdb shows in-frame clones only, minus some. The sample contains roughly 100,000 clones, approximately 80% of which appear only once. V gene TRBV7-2 combines with J gene TRBJ1-2; D remains ambiguous. Sequenced material: peripheral blood. The sequence came from a human donor in a cohort sampled during active COVID-19. The CDR3 coding sequence is TGTGCCAGCAGCCCCCTAGGAGGTCTAACTCGTTATGGCTACACCTTC. Translated: CASSPLGGLTRYGYTF.